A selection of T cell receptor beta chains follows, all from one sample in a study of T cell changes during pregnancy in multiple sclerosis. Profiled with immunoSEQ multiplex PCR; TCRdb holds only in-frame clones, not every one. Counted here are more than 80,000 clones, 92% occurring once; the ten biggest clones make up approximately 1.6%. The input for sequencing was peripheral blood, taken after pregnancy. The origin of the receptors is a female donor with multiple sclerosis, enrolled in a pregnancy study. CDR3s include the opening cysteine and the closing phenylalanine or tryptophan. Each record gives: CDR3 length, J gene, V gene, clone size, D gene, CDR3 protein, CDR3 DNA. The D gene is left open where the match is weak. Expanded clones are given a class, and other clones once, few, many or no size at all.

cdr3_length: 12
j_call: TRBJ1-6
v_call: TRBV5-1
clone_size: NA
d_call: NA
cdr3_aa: CASRIGHSPLHF
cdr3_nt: TGCGCCAGCAGGATTGGGCACTCACCCCTCCACTTT

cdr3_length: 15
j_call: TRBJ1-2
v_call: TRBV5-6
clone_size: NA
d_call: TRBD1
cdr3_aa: CASSGTGQGYYGYTF
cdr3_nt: TGTGCCAGCAGTGGAACGGGACAGGGGTACTATGGCTACACCTTC

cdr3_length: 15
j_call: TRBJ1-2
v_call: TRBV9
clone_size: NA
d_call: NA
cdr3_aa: CASSGPPGGVYGYTF
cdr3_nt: TGTGCCAGCAGCGGCCCCCCTGGGGGCGTCTATGGCTACACCTTC

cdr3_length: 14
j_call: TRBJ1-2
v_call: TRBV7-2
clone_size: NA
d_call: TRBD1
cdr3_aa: CASSTGQEWEGYTF
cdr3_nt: TGTGCCAGCAGCACGGGACAGGAGTGGGAAGGCTACACCTTC

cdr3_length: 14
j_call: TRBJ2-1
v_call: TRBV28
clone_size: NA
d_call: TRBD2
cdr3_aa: CASRPGLAGVEQFF
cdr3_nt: TGTGCCAGCAGACCCGGACTAGCGGGAGTTGAGCAGTTCTTC

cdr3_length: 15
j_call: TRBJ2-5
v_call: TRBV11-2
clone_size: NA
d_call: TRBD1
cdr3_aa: CASSLRTGVGETQYF
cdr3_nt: TGTGCCAGCAGCCTGCGGACAGGCGTAGGAGAGACCCAGTACTTC

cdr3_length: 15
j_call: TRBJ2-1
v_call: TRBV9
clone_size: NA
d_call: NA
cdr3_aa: CASSVGPFSYNEQFF
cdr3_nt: TGTGCCAGCAGCGTGGGGCCCTTCTCCTACAATGAGCAGTTCTTC

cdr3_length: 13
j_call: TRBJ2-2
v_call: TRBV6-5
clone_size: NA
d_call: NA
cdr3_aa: CASRTGETGELFF
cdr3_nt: TGTGCCAGCAGGACGGGGGAGACGGGGGAGCTGTTTTTT

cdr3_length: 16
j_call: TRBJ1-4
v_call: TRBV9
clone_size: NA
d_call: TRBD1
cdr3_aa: CASSAHGQGNSEKLFF
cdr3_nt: TGTGCCAGCAGCGCGCACGGACAGGGCAATAGCGAAAAACTGTTTTTT

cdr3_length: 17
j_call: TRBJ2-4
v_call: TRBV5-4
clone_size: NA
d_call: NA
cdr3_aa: CASSSIPRTEGKNIQYF
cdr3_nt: TGTGCCAGCAGCTCCATTCCCCGGACAGAGGGAAAAAACATTCAGTACTTC

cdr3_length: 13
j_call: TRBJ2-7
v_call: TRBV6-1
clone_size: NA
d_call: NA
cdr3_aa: CASSPTTVHEQYF
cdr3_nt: TGTGCCAGCTCCCCGACTACTGTACACGAGCAGTACTTC

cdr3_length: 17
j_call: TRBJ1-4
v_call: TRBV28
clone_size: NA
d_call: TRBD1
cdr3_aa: CASSITGTEIVNEKLFF
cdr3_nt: TGTGCCAGCAGTATAACCGGGACAGAAATTGTTAATGAAAAACTGTTTTTT

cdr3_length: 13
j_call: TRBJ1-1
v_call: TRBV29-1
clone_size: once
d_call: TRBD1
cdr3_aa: CSVEGQQNTEAFF
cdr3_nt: TGCAGCGTCGAGGGACAGCAGAACACTGAAGCTTTCTTT

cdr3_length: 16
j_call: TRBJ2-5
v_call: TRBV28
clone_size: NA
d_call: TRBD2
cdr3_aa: CASSLVGVAGVETQYF
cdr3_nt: TGTGCCAGCAGTCTCGTCGGGGTAGCGGGAGTAGAGACCCAGTACTTC

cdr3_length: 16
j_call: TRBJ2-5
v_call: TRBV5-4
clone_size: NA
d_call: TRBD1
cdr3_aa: CASSRGQGGIQETQYF
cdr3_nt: TGTGCCAGCAGCAGAGGACAGGGGGGCATCCAAGAGACCCAGTACTTC

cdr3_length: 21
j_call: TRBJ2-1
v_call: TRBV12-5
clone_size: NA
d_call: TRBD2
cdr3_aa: CASGLGNSRGLAGVAHNEQFF
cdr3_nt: TGTGCTAGTGGTTTGGGCAATTCCCGGGGACTAGCGGGAGTAGCCCACAATGAGCAGTTCTTC

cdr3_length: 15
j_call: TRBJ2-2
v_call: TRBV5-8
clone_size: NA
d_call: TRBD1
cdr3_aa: CASSRGQLNTGELFF
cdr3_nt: TGTGCCAGCAGCCGGGGACAGCTGAACACCGGGGAGCTGTTTTTT

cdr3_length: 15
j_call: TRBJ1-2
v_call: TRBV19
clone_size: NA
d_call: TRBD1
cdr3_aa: CASIYSGGLNYGYTF
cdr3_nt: TGTGCCAGTATCTATTCAGGGGGCCTAAACTATGGCTACACCTTC

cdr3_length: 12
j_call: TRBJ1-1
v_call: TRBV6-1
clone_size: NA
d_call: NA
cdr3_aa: CASININTEAFF
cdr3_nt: TGTGCCAGCATTAACATTAACACTGAAGCTTTCTTT

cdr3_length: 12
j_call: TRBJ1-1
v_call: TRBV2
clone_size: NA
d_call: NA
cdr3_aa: CASIRGGTEAFF
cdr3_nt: TGTGCCAGCATTAGGGGTGGCACTGAAGCTTTCTTT

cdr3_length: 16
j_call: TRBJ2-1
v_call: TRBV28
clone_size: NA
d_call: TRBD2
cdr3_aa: CASRPLAGGSYNEQFF
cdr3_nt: TGTGCCAGCAGGCCTCTAGCGGGAGGGTCCTACAATGAGCAGTTCTTC

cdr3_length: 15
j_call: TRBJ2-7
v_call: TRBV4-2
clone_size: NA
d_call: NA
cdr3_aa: CASSQEIGGPYEQYF
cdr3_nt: TGTGCCAGCAGCCAAGAAATAGGTGGGCCCTACGAGCAGTACTTC

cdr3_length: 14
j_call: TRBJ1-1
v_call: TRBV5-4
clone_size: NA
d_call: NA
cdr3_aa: CASGADRMNTEAFF
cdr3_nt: TGTGCCAGCGGGGCCGACAGGATGAACACTGAAGCTTTCTTT

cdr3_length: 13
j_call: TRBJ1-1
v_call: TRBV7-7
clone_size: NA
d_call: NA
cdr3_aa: CASSFRRDTEAFF
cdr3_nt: TGTGCCAGCAGCTTCAGGAGGGACACTGAAGCTTTCTTT

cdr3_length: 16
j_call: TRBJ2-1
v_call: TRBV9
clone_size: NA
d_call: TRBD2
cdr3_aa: CASSAPGLAGVNEQFF
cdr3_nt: TGTGCCAGCAGCGCCCCGGGACTAGCGGGAGTAAATGAGCAGTTCTTC

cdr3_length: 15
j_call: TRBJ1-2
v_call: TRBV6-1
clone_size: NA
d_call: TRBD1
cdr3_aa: CASRGPGTGSYGYTF
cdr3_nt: TGTGCCAGCAGAGGACCCGGGACAGGGTCCTATGGCTACACCTTC

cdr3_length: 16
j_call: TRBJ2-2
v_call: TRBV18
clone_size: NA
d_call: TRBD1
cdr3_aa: CASSPIGTGDIGELFF
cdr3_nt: TGTGCCAGCTCACCAATCGGGACAGGGGATATCGGGGAGCTGTTTTTT

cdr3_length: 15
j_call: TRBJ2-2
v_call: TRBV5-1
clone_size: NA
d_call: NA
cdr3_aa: CASYRDPPNTGELFF
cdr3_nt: TGCGCCAGTTACAGGGACCCACCGAACACCGGGGAGCTGTTTTTT

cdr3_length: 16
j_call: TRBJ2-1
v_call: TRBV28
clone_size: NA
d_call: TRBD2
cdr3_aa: CASSLTGLAFNNEQFF
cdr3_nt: TGTGCCAGCAGTCTTACGGGACTAGCTTTCAACAATGAGCAGTTCTTC

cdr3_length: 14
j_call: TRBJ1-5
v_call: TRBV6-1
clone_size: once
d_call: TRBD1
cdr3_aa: CASSEGQGGQPQHF
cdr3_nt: TGTGCCAGCAGTGAAGGACAGGGTGGTCAGCCCCAGCATTTT

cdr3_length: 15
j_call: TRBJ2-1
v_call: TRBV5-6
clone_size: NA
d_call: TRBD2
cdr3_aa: CASTETSGRWDEQFF
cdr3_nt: TGTGCCAGCACTGAGACTAGCGGGAGGTGGGATGAGCAGTTCTTC

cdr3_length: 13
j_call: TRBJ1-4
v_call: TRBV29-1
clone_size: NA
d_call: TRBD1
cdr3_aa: CSVLGQGQEKLFF
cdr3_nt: TGCAGCGTCCTAGGACAGGGGCAAGAAAAACTGTTTTTT

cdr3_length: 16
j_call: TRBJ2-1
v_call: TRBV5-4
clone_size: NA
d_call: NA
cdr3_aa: CASSWPPGFQNNEQFF
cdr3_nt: TGTGCCAGCAGCTGGCCTCCAGGGTTTCAGAACAATGAGCAGTTCTTC

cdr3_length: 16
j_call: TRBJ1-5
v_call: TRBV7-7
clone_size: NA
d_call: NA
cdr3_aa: CASSLRGGCSNQPQHF
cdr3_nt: TGTGCCAGCAGCTTAAGAGGGGGTTGTAGCAATCAGCCCCAGCATTTT

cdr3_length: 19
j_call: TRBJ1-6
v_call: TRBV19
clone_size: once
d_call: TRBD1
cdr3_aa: CASSMKLTGYSSYNSPLHF
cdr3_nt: TGTGCCAGTAGTATGAAATTGACAGGGTACAGCTCCTATAATTCACCCCTCCACTTT

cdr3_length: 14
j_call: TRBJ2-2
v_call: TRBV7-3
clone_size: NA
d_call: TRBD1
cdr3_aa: CASSRTGGTGELFF
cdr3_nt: TGTGCCAGCAGCCGTACAGGGGGGACCGGGGAGCTGTTTTTT

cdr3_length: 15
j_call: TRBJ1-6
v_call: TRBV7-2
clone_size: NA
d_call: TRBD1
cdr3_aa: CASSLATGGHSPLHF
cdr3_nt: TGTGCCAGCAGCTTAGCGACAGGGGGCCATTCACCCCTCCACTTT

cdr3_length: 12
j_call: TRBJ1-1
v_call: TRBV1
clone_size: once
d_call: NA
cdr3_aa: CTSSPRNTEAFF
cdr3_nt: TGCACCAGCAGTCCGAGGAACACTGAAGCTTTCTTT

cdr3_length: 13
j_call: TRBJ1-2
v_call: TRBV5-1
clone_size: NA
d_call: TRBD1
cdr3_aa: CASSLANRGGTIF
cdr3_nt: TGCGCCAGCAGCTTGGCCAACAGGGGTGGTACCATCTTC

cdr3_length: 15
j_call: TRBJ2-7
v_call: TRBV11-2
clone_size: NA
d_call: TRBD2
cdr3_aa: CASSFPPSGGYEQYF
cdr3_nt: TGTGCCAGCAGCTTCCCCCCTAGCGGGGGCTACGAGCAGTACTTC

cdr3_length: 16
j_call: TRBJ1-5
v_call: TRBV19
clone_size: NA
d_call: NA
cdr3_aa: CASSPTRQVLNQPQHF
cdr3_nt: TGTGCCAGTAGTCCGACCAGACAGGTCCTGAATCAGCCCCAGCATTTT

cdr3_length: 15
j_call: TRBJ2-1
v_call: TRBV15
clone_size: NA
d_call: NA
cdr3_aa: CATSRAAASYNEQFF
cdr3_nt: TGTGCCACCAGCAGAGCGGCGGCCTCCTACAATGAGCAGTTCTTC

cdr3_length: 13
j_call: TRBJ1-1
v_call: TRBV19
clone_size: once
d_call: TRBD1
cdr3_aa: CASSTQGGTEAFF
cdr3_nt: TGTGCCAGTAGTACCCAGGGGGGCACTGAAGCTTTCTTT

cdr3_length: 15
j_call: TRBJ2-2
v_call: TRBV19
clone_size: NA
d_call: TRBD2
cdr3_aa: CASIRTGGNTGELFF
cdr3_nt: TGTGCCAGTATTAGGACGGGGGGGAATACCGGGGAGCTGTTTTTT

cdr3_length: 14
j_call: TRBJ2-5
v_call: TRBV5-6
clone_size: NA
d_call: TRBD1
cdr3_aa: CASSSRGQGETQYF
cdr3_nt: TGTGCCAGCAGCTCCAGGGGGCAGGGGGAGACCCAGTACTTC

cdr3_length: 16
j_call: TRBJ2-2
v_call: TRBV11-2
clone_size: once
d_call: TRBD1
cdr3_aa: CASRPGTGVYTGELFF
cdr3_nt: TGTGCCAGCAGACCCGGGACAGGGGTCTACACCGGGGAGCTGTTTTTT

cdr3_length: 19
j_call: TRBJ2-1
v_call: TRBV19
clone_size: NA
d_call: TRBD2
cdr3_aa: CASSHPTSAPRVSYNEQFF
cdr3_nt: TGTGCCAGTAGCCATCCTACTAGCGCCCCAAGGGTATCCTACAATGAGCAGTTCTTC

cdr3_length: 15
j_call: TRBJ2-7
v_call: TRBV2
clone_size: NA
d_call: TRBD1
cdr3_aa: CASSVTPGQGYEQYF
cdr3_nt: TGTGCCAGCAGCGTTACTCCGGGACAGGGCTACGAGCAGTACTTC

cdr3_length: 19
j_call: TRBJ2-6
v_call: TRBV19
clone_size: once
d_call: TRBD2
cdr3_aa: CASSIAPPGLAAGANVLTF
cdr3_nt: TGTGCCAGTAGTATAGCTCCCCCGGGACTAGCGGCTGGGGCCAACGTCCTGACTTTC

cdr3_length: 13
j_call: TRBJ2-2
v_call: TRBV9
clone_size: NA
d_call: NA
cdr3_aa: CASSVGGYGELFF
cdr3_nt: TGTGCCAGCAGCGTAGGAGGGTACGGGGAGCTGTTTTTT

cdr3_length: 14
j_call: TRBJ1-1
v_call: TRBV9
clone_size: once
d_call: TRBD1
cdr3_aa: CASSGGTGRTEAFF
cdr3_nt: TGTGCCAGCAGCGGAGGGACAGGCCGCACTGAAGCTTTCTTT

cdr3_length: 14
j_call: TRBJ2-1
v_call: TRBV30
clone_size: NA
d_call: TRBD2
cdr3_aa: CAWSVTSGSDEQFF
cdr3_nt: TGTGCCTGGAGTGTAACTAGCGGGAGCGATGAGCAGTTCTTC

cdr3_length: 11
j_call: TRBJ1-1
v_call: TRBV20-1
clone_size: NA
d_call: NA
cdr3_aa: CSATKNTEAFF
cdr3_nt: TGCAGTGCTACCAAGAACACTGAAGCTTTCTTT

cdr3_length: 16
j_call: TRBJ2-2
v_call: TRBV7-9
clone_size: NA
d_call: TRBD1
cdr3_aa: CASSAHGTVDTGELFF
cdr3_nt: TGTGCCAGCAGCGCCCACGGGACAGTGGACACCGGGGAGCTGTTTTTT

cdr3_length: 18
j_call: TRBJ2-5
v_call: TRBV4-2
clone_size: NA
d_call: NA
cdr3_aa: CASSQDPLGAGAQETQYF
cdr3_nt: TGTGCCAGCAGCCAAGATCCCCTCGGGGCGGGGGCCCAAGAGACCCAGTACTTC